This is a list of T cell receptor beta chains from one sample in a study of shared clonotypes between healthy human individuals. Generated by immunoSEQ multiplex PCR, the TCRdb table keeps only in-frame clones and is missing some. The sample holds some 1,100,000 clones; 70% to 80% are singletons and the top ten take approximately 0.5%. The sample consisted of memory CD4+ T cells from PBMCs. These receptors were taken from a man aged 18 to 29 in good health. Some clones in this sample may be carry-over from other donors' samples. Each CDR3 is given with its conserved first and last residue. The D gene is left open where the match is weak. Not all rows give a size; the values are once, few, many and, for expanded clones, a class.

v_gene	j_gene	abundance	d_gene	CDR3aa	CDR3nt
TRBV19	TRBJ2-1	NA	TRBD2	CASSIGREGRNEQFF	TGTGCCAGTAGTATTGGGCGGGAGGGCCGCAATGAGCAGTTCTTC
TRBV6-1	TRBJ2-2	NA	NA	CASSEIRAAGELFF	TGTGCCAGCAGTGAAATTAGGGCAGCCGGGGAGCTGTTTTTT
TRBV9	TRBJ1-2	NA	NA	CASSLEGELDNYGYTF	TGTGCCAGCAGCCTCGAGGGGGAATTAGATAACTATGGCTACACCTTC
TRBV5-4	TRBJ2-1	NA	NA	CASSLLPDRSAFF	TGTGCCAGCAGCCTCCTCCCTGACAGGTCGGCGTTCTTC
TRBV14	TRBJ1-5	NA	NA	CASSPKNSNQPQHF	TGTGCCAGCAGCCCGAAGAATAGCAATCAGCCCCAGCATTTT
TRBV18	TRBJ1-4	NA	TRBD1	CASSPGQGRQNEKLFF	TGTGCCAGCTCACCGGGACAGGGTCGTCAGAATGAAAAACTGTTTTTT
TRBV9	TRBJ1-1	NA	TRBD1	CASTREGAQITEAFF	TGTGCCAGCACCCGGGAGGGGGCCCAGATCACTGAAGCTTTCTTT
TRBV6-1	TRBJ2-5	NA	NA	CASSGGQGETQYF	TGTGCCAGCAGTGGTGGGCAGGGAGAGACCCAGTACTTC
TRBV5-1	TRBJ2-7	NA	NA	CASSGSLYEQYF	TGCGCCAGCAGCGGGAGCCTTTACGAGCAGTACTTC
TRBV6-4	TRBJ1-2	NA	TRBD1	CASSDSGTGDYGYTF	TGTGCCAGCAGTGACTCAGGGACAGGGGACTATGGCTACACCTTC
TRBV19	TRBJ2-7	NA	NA	CASSIGILQGYEQYF	TGTGCCAGTAGTATCGGAATACTCCAGGGCTACGAGCAGTACTTC
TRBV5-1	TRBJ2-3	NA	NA	CASRRDPVAGRRGDTQYF	TGCGCCAGCAGAAGAGACCCGGTTGCGGGACGCAGGGGGGATACGCAGTATTTT
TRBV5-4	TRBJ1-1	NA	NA	CASSAQLGQPAEAFF	TGTGCCAGCAGCGCCCAACTTGGGCAACCGGCTGAAGCTTTCTTT
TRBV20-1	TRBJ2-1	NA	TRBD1	CSAIDQGQGVF	TGCAGTGCTATTGACCAGGGACAGGGAGTCTTC
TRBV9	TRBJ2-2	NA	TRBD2	CASSVDGREGGELFF	TGTGCCAGCAGCGTAGATGGTAGGGAGGGCGGGGAGCTGTTTTTT
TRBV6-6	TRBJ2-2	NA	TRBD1	CASSYSGTGVRGELFF	TGTGCCAGCAGTTACTCGGGGACAGGGGTCCGCGGGGAGCTGTTTTTT
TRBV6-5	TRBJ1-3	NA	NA	CASSLQGNRGNTIYF	TGTGCCAGCAGCCTACAGGGCAATAGAGGAAACACCATATATTTT
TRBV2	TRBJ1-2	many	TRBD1	CASSFLARGLDYGYTF	TGTGCCAGCAGTTTCTTAGCCAGGGGGCTGGACTATGGCTACACCTTC
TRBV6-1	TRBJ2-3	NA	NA	CASTPLVVEDTQYF	TGTGCCAGCACCCCCCTAGTGGTTGAAGATACGCAGTATTTT